This T cell receptor (beta chain) was captured by sequencing in a study of cytomegalovirus exposure and HLA in healthy donors. About the research overall: Earlier work reported some 110 million unique TCR beta sequences from about 190 million T cells.

Study-wide results and limits: The authors confirmed in vitro that a few CMV-associated chains were specific for CMV antigens.

Regarding this clone: Its specificity is unknown.

Trimming took off 8 bases at V and 2 bases at J, with 16 bases between the two ends. The CDR3 contains 15 residues. Germline V gives CDR1 MGHDK, CDR2 SYGVNS. PCR amplification relied on 60 Vbeta primers (plus 13 Jbeta primers). Sequencing was performed with immunoSEQ multiplex PCR; in TCRdb, only in-frame clones are kept and a portion is missing. In the table there are about 140,000 clones, around 70% of which are singletons. J is TRBJ2-1 and V is TRBV25-1; D possibly corresponds to TRBD2 (7 bases). Source material: PBMCs. The clonotype was recovered from a man between 40 and 49 years old in good health and CMV-seronegative. The CDR3 here is CASAPPGGPYNEQFF. The DNA for the CDR3 is TGTGCCAGCGCACCCCCCGGGGGGCCCTACAATGAGCAGTTCTTC. The full variable domain, with the rest looked up from reference TRBV25-1 and TRBJ2-1, is EADIYQTPRYLVIGTGKKITLECSQTMGHDKMYWYQQDPGMELHLIHYSYGVNSTEKGDLSSESTVSRIRTEHFPLTLESARPSHTSQYLCASAPPGGPYNEQFFGPGTRLTVL.